Sequencing of this T cell receptor beta chain was carried out in a study of molecular identifiers for immune sequencing clone quantification. The use of previously described methods and listed TCR primers produced the bulk TCR libraries. TCRdb analysed the PCR reads with MiXCR anew, one entry per CDR3 protein. The sample lists approximately 320,000 distinct CDR3 sequences, about 22% occurring once. Trimming cost V 2 bases and J 8 bases, with 17 bases left between them. Per the germline V gene, CDR1 is DFQATT and CDR2 is SNEGSKA (reference sequence). This CDR3 has 14 residues. This sequence was found in a human donor in good health. Some libraries in this study had Jurkat cell RNA spiked in. This sequence joins TRBV20-1 and TRBJ2-3; D possibly corresponds to TRBD1 (6 bases). Sequenced material: naive CD8+ T cells from blood, with Jurkat cell RNA spiked in. Subset indicated: FACS-sorted CD8+CD4-CCR7+CD45RA+ naive T cells. The DNA for the CDR3 is TGCAGTGCTAGAACTACAGGGCTAGCAGCTACGCAGTATTTT. Its protein product is CSARTTGLAATQYF.